This T cell receptor (beta chain) comes out of a study of CD8 T cells in Susac syndrome. Whole-study findings and limits: A relatively small number of individuals underwent TCR sequencing and HLA analysis.

The V gene lost 2 bases and the J gene lost 4 bases, with 20 bases spanning the gap. The CDR3 runs to 18 residues. Note on this clonotype: Its antigen is currently unknown.

Reverse transcription of roughly 0.5 to 1 ug RNA used random hexamers. Amplification of TCR beta CDR3 by immunoSEQ multiplex PCR spanned 54 Vbeta and 13 Jbeta. TCRdb called the immunoSEQ multiplex PCR reads again in MiXCR, with one record for every CDR3 protein. Among 250,000 to 300,000 distinct CDR3 sequences listed, about 82% were seen once. This receptor was identified in a human donor with multiple sclerosis. The sequencing input was CD8+ T cells from PBMCs. The V and J genes are TRBV12-3 or TRBV12-4 and TRBJ2-2; D perhaps matches TRBD2 (5 bases). The CDR3 loop is CASSLPPPASTGTGELFF. DNA of the CDR3: TGTGCCAGCAGTTTACCCCCCCCGGCTAGCACGGGCACCGGGGAGCTGTTTTTT.